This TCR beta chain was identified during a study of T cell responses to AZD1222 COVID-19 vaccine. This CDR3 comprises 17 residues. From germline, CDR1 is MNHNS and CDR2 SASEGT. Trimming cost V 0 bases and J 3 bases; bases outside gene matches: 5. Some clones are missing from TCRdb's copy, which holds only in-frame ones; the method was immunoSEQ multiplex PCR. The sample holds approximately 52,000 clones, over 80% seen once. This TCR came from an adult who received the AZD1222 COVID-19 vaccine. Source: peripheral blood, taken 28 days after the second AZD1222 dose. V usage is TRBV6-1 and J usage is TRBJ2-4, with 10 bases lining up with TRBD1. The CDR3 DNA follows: TGTGCCAGCAGTGAAGCAATCGGGACAGGGGTCAAAAACATTCAGTACTTC. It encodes CASSEAIGTGVKNIQYF.